Presented here are 22 T cell receptor beta chains from one specimen sequenced in a study of shared clonotypes between healthy human individuals. The protocol was immunoSEQ multiplex PCR, while the TCRdb copy is restricted to in-frame clones and leaves out a portion. The data show around 700,000 clones, approximately 75% seen once. The source material was memory CD4+ T cells sorted from blood. This sample's subset: CD45RA-negative fraction. These receptor sequences come from a woman aged 25 to 39 in good health.

The chain combines TRBV5-1 with TRBJ2-7; the D is unclear. The CDR3 is 14 residues long. CDR1 is SGHRS and CDR2 is YFSETQ in the germline V gene. Between the trimmed V and J ends, which lost 2 bases and 5 bases, there was a span of 14 bases. The CDR3 region is CASSFRTTTNEQYF. The CDR3, as DNA: TGCGCCAGCAGCTTCCGTACCACAACCAACGAGCAGTACTTC. Variable domain in full (rest from reference TRBV5-1 and TRBJ2-7): KAGVTQTPRYLIKTRGQQVTLSCSPISGHRSVSWYQQTPGQGLQFLFEYFSETQRNKGNFPGRFSGRQFSNSRSEMNVSTLELGDSALYLCASSFRTTTNEQYFGPGTRLTVT.

The chain links TRBV6-1 to TRBJ2-7, with 10 bases aligning to TRBD2. V shed 8 bases, J shed 4 bases, and the junction held 8 bases outside the gene matches. CDR1 is MNHNS and CDR2 is SASEGT in the germline V gene. The CDR3 covers 14 residues. CDR3 bases: TGTGCCAGCGGAGCCGGGACTAGCGTTTACGAGCAGTACTTC. This codes for CASGAGTSVYEQYF.

V gene TRBV10-3 combines with J gene TRBJ1-3; the D is unclear. The V and J ends lost 3 bases and 0 bases respectively, with 9 bases between them. There are 15 residues in the CDR3. Germline-derived CDR1 and CDR2 are ENHRY and SYGVKD. The CDR3 nucleotides are TGTGCCATCAGTGATGAGAACAACTCTGGAAACACCATATATTTT. This translates into CAISDENNSGNTIYF.

This chain links TRBV6-1 with TRBJ2-2, with D perhaps matching TRBD1 (6 bases). The CDR3 consists of 14 residues. The germline V gene encodes CDR1 MNHNS and CDR2 SASEGT. Trimming removed 6 bases from V and 3 bases from J, with 11 bases in between. The CDR3 nucleotides are TGTGCCAGCAGCGGACAGAGATACACCGGGGAGCTGTTTTTT. This encodes CASSGQRYTGELFF.

CDR3 in DNA: TGTGCCAGCAGTTTATTGGGACAGTCCTATGGCTACACCTTC. Amino acids: CASSLLGQSYGYTF. This chain links TRBV28 with TRBJ1-2; 7 positions agree with TRBD1. The CDR3 contains 14 residues. V lost 1 base, J lost 4 bases, and 3 bases stayed unmatched. Germline CDR1 and CDR2: MDHEN and SYDVKM.

The chain is built from TRBV11-1 and TRBJ2-7; D gene uncertain. Germline-derived CDR1 and CDR2 are SGHAT and FQDESV (reference sequence). The V and J ends lost 0 bases and 7 bases respectively, with 13 bases between them. This CDR3 contains 14 residues. In DNA, the CDR3 is TGTGCCAGCAGCTTAGCGCTAACTGGCTCGGAGCAGTACTTC. It specifies CASSLALTGSEQYF.

The chain links TRBV7-2 to TRBJ2-3, with D hard to call. Per the germline V gene, CDR1 is SGHTA and CDR2 is FQGNSA. This CDR3 has 14 residues. Trimming shortened V by 4 bases and J by 2 bases, and 10 bases separated the two germline ends. CDR3 nucleotides: TGTGCCAGCAGCTCGGCACGGACCACAGATACGCAGTATTTT. It translates to CASSSARTTDTQYF.

This chain uses TRBV7-2 with TRBJ2-1; D unresolved. The V end was cut by 1 base, the J end by 7 bases, with 14 bases between. The germline V gene has CDR1 SGHTA and CDR2 FQGNSA. CDR3 length: 15 amino acids. CDR3 coding DNA: TGTGCCAGCAGCTTAGAGGTGGGCCTAGGGAATGAGCAGTTCTTC. It yields the protein CASSLEVGLGNEQFF.

The chain has TRBV2 and TRBJ1-4; 7 bases are shared with TRBD1. Germline lookup yields CDR1 SNHLY and CDR2 FYNNEI. The CDR3 totals 15 residues. V lost 5 bases, J lost 5 bases, and 8 bases stayed unmatched. The CDR3 nucleotides read TGTGCCAGCAGTAATCGACAGGGCGGCAATGAAAAACTGTTTTTT. Translation: CASSNRQGGNEKLFF.

This chain uses TRBV2 with TRBJ2-7; tentatively, D is TRBD1 or TRBD2 (5 bases each). The DNA end lines up better with TRBJ2-1; the J call may be wrong. Germline CDR1 SNHLY, CDR2 FYNNEI. CDR3 length: 12 residues. CDR3 sequence reads: CASSSPGREQFF. CDR3 bases: TGTGCCAGCAGTTCCCCGGGGCGTGAGCAGTTCTTC.

There are many counts of this clone. The chain links TRBV10-2 to TRBJ2-1; D unresolved. With 4 bases removed from V and 2 bases from J, the gap between germline ends came to 6 bases. The CDR3 is 13 amino acids. Germline V gives CDR1 WSHSY, CDR2 SAAADI. CDR3 in amino acids: CASSGQAYNEQFF. CDR3 nucleotides: TGCGCCAGCAGTGGGCAGGCCTACAATGAGCAGTTCTTC.

This clone has a handful of counts. The genes are TRBV21-1 and TRBJ1-1; the D segment call TRBD1 is taken from the table without a DNA check. TRBV21-1 is listed as a pseudogene. The CDR3 extends over 13 amino acids. The CDR3 reads CASSNHLNTEAFF. In DNA form, the CDR3 reads TGTGCCAGCAGCAACCATCTGAACACTGAAGCTTTCTTT.

This chain links TRBV5-4 with TRBJ2-1, with a weak D call TRBD1 (5 bases). This CDR3 has 12 residues. Per the germline V gene, CDR1 is SGHNT and CDR2 is YYREEE (reference sequence). Trimming removed 1 base at V and 8 bases at J, with 7 bases between. The CDR3 sequence is CASSLRGHEQFF. CDR3 in DNA: TGTGCCAGCAGCTTGAGGGGCCATGAGCAGTTCTTC. Supplemented by reference TRBV5-4 and TRBJ2-1, the full variable domain reads ETGVTQSPTHLIKTRGQQVTLRCSSQSGHNTVSWYQQALGQGPQFIFQYYREEENGRGNFPPRFSGLQFPNYSSELNVNALELDDSALYLCASSLRGHEQFFGPGTRLTVL.

This clone showed up many times. This CDR3 is also generated by other DNA sequences in the sample. This chain joins TRBV5-1 and TRBJ1-1; D perhaps matches TRBD1 (5 bases). Germline CDR1 SGHRS, CDR2 YFSETQ. The CDR3 is 13 residues long. The germline V and J ends were trimmed by 1 base and 3 bases, with 7 bases remaining between them. The CDR3 spells CASSLQGDTEAFF. The CDR3 nucleotides read TGCGCCAGCAGCTTGCAGGGCGACACTGAAGCTTTCTTT. Full variable domain (missing parts from reference TRBV5-1 and TRBJ1-1): KAGVTQTPRYLIKTRGQQVTLSCSPISGHRSVSWYQQTPGQGLQFLFEYFSETQRNKGNFPGRFSGRQFSNSRSEMNVSTLELGDSALYLCASSLQGDTEAFFGQGTRLTVV.

The table lists this clone with a few counts. The V gene is TRBV19, the J gene TRBJ1-5, with D perhaps TRBD1 (5 bases). Germline CDR1 and CDR2: LNHDA and SQIVND (reference sequence). V dropped 4 bases and J dropped 5 bases, with 12 bases sitting between them. The length of the CDR3 is 14 residues. The CDR3 nucleotides read TGTGCCAGTAGTAGAAGGGGAACGGATCAGCCCCAGCATTTT. It translates to CASSRRGTDQPQHF.

The chain combines TRBV5-8 with TRBJ2-2; no definite D call. The germline V and J ends were trimmed by 2 bases and 6 bases, with 11 bases remaining between them. Looked up from germline, CDR1 is SGHTS and CDR2 is YDEGEE. The CDR3 loop spans 14 amino acids. The CDR3 loop reads CASSLDPWSGELFF. The CDR3 bases are TGTGCCAGCAGCTTAGACCCTTGGTCCGGGGAGCTGTTTTTT.

V gene TRBV19 combines with J gene TRBJ2-5; the match to TRBD1 covers 7 bases. CDR3 length: 17 residues. Germline CDR1 is LNHDA and CDR2 is SQIVND (reference sequence). The V and J ends lost 3 bases and 5 bases, in that order; junction bases with no gene match: 15. CDR3 region: CASSIGYGRGRWETQYF. For the CDR3, the DNA is TGTGCCAGTAGTATCGGCTACGGTAGGGGGCGGTGGGAGACCCAGTACTTC.

The rearrangement uses TRBV28 and TRBJ2-3; 11 nucleotides line up with TRBD2. Per germline, CDR1 MDHEN and CDR2 SYDVKM. The CDR3 extends over 17 amino acids. V lost 10 bases, J lost 8 bases, and 20 bases stayed unmatched. CDR3 DNA: TGTGCCACCGGTACTAGCGGGAGACCAACTTACCCGGTTACGCAGTATTTT. Its protein is CATGTSGRPTYPVTQYF.

V gene TRBV28 combines with J gene TRBJ2-7, with TRBD2 matching 10 bases. This CDR3 comprises 16 residues. V was pared by 2 bases and J by 2 bases, with 6 bases of the junction left unmatched. Germline values: CDR1 MDHEN, CDR2 SYDVKM. This CDR3 is CASSLKASGSTYEQYF. The DNA of the CDR3 is TGTGCCAGCAGTTTAAAAGCTAGCGGGAGCACCTACGAGCAGTACTTC. Supplemented by reference TRBV28 and TRBJ2-7, the full variable domain reads DVKVTQSSRYLVKRTGEKVFLECVQDMDHENMFWYRQDPGLGLRLIYFSYDVKMKEKGDIPEGYSVSREKKERFSLILESASTNQTSMYLCASSLKASGSTYEQYFGPGTRLTVT.

The chain recombines TRBV5-1 with TRBJ1-5; TRBD1 matches 8 bases. V shed 4 bases and J 2 bases; nucleotides not matched to a gene: 8. This CDR3 spans 16 amino acids. The germline V gene encodes CDR1 SGHRS and CDR2 YFSETQ. The DNA for the CDR3 is TGCGCCAGCAGCCTCGGCGGACAGGGAGGCAATCAGCCCCAGCATTTT. This gives the protein CASSLGGQGGNQPQHF.

The chain carries TRBV7-6 and TRBJ2-3; 11 nucleotides line up with TRBD2. Germline CDR1 reads SGHVS; CDR2 reads FNYEAQ. The CDR3 runs 15 residues. V shed 3 bases and J 1 base; nucleotides not matched to a gene: 0. This chain's CDR3 is CASSLGLAGTDTQYF. The CDR3 DNA reads as TGTGCCAGCAGCTTGGGACTAGCGGGCACAGATACGCAGTATTTT. Combining the CDR3 with reference TRBV7-6 and TRBJ2-3 gives the whole variable domain GAGVSQSPRYKVTKRGQDVALRCDPISGHVSLYWYRQALGQGPEFLTYFNYEAQQDKSGLPNDRFSAERPEGSISTLTIQRTEQRDSAMYRCASSLGLAGTDTQYFGPGTRLTVL.

V and J are TRBV29-1 and TRBJ2-1; D might be TRBD1 (7 bases). The V and J ends lost 7 bases and 2 bases respectively, with 18 bases between them. Per the germline V gene, CDR1 is SQVTM and CDR2 is ANQGSEA. The CDR3 is 15 residues long. The CDR3 coding sequence is TGCAGCGGAGGGGGCATCGGGGGAGCCTACAATGAGCAGTTCTTC. Its translation: CSGGGIGGAYNEQFF.